These 7 T cell receptor beta chains came from one sample sequenced in a study of shared clonotypes between healthy human individuals (TCRdb year 2020). The library was obtained by the immunoSEQ multiplex PCR assay. TCRdb re-hosts the immuneACCESS table, in-frame sequences only. Its copies lack some clones; in the studies checked, an unresolved V gene accounts for under half of them, and the cause for the rest is not known. Counted in this sample were approximately 600,000 clones; approximately 96% of them appeared once. The top ten clones comprise over 0.09% of the sample. CD8 naive samples consisted of CD45RO-negative cells that were positively selected for CCR7, yielding a CD45RA+CCR7+ population without TemRA cells. The sample consisted of naive CD8+ T cells sorted from blood. Taken with the paper, the label for cell subset or site translates to: CD45RA+CCR7+. These receptor sequences come from a woman aged 25 to 39 in good health.

The V and J genes are TRBV5-1 and TRBJ2-7; perhaps TRBD1 as D (7 bases). Germline CDR1 and CDR2: SGHRS and YFSETQ. The CDR3 is made up of 15 amino acids. The germline V and J ends were trimmed by 0 bases and 2 bases, with 12 bases remaining between them. CDR3 amino acids: CASSLAGGQTYEQYF. The DNA of the CDR3 is TGCGCCAGCAGCTTGGCCGGGGGACAGACCTACGAGCAGTACTTC.

This clone turned up a few times. J is TRBJ1-5 and V is TRBV5-5; D gene unclear. CDR3 length: 15 residues. V lost 2 bases and J lost 0, with 9 bases in between. Germline V gene data show CDR1 as SGHKS and CDR2 as YYEKEE (reference sequence). Written as DNA, the CDR3 is TGTGCCAGCAGCTTTGGGAGGATTAGCAATCAGCCCCAGCATTTT. It translates to CASSFGRISNQPQHF.

A single count supports this clone. The chain uses TRBV4-1 and TRBJ2-1, with 8 positions matching TRBD1. V shed 2 bases, J shed 13 bases, and the junction held 7 bases outside the gene matches. This CDR3 spans 13 amino acids. From germline, CDR1 is MGHRA and CDR2 YSYEKL. DNA for the CDR3: TGCGCCAGCAGCCAACCAGGGACAGGTGATCAGTTCTTC. It translates to CASSQPGTGDQFF.

This clone was observed a single time. The V and J genes are TRBV7-8 and TRBJ2-1, with TRBD2 as a possible D gene (5 bases). CDR1 is SGHVS, CDR2 FQNEAQ, per germline. Trimming shortened V by 2 bases and J by 5 bases, and 13 bases separated the two germline ends. The CDR3 loop spans 15 amino acids. CDR3 in DNA: TGTGCCAGCAGCTTATACGGAGGCCCCAACAATGAGCAGTTCTTC. The encoded protein is CASSLYGGPNNEQFF.

V is TRBV19 and J is TRBJ2-7; 7 bases align to TRBD1. Germline V gene lookup returns CDR1 LNHDA and CDR2 SQIVND (reference sequence). The CDR3 extends over 14 amino acids. The junction had 6 bases not matched to a gene; V was cut back by 3 bases and J by 4 bases. The CDR3 region is CASSIAGRGYEQYF. CDR3 sequence (DNA): TGTGCCAGTAGTATCGCCGGCAGGGGGTACGAGCAGTACTTC.

The CDR3 sequence: CASSRDTTYEQYF. The DNA for the CDR3 is TGTGCCAGCAGTAGGGACACCACCTACGAGCAGTACTTC. The gene calls are TRBV27 and TRBJ2-7; possible D gene TRBD1, 6 bases. Germline V gene data show CDR1 as MNHEY and CDR2 as SMNVEV (reference sequence). This CDR3 spans 13 amino acids. The V and J ends lost 5 bases and 2 bases respectively, with 10 bases between them.

This chain joins TRBV4-1 and TRBJ2-7; D is ambiguous. V lost 0 bases, J lost 9 bases, and 18 bases lay in between. The CDR3 has 15 amino acids. Germline CDR1 MGHRA, CDR2 YSYEKL. The CDR3 loop is CASSQDIGPRSGQYF. CDR3 sequence (DNA): TGCGCCAGCAGCCAAGATATCGGACCCCGCTCGGGGCAGTACTTC.